What follows are 32 T cell receptor beta chains derived from one specimen sequenced in a study of T cell repertoires in cytomegalovirus infection. TCRdb re-called the reads with MiXCR, one entry per CDR3 protein. The sample yields about 200,000 distinct CDR3 sequences, approximately 9.6% seen once. The sample was PBMCs. Every receptor here comes from a human donor in good health (CMV status not recorded). Some clones in this sample may be carry-over from other donors' samples.

This clonotype was observed a handful of times. The V and J genes are TRBV24-1 and TRBJ1-2, with 8 bases fitting TRBD1. CDR3 length: 14 amino acids. After removal of 4 bases from V and 7 bases from J, the junction contained 7 bases not matched to a gene. The V gene's germline CDR1 is KGHDR and CDR2 SFDVKD. The DNA for the CDR3 is TGTGCCACCAGTGACCCCTGGACAGGGTTTGGCTACACCTTC. Translated, it gives CATSDPWTGFGYTF.

Many counts were recorded for this clonotype. V usage is TRBV7-8 and J usage is TRBJ1-1, with 8 nucleotides matching TRBD1. The CDR3 is 16 residues long. Trimming cost V 6 bases and J 0 bases; bases outside gene matches: 9. Per the germline V gene, CDR1 is SGHVS and CDR2 is FQNEAQ. CDR3 protein: CASRLGTGLMNTEAFF. The CDR3 nucleotides read TGTGCCAGCAGACTCGGGACAGGCCTGATGAACACTGAAGCTTTCTTT.

In regard to this clonotype: Being one base from a much bigger clone, this may be a read error. J is TRBJ1-4 and V is TRBV5-4, with D possibly matching TRBD1 (5 bases). V was pared by 0 bases and J by 0 bases, with 6 bases between. Looked up from germline, CDR1 is SGHNT and CDR2 is YYREEE (reference sequence). The CDR3 spans 15 residues. CDR3 DNA: TGTGCCAGCAGCTTGGGGGGGGCAACTAATGAAAAACTGTTTTTT. It yields the protein CASSLGGATNEKLFF.

The sample holds many counts of this clonotype. The V and J genes are TRBV7-2 and TRBJ1-1, with D hard to call. This CDR3 has 13 amino acids. Trimming cost V 1 base and J 4 bases, with 7 bases left between them. Germline loops: CDR1 SGHTA, CDR2 FQGNSA. CDR3 bases: TGTGCCAGCAGCTTAGTGCGGGGCACTGAAGCTTTCTTT. This gives the protein CASSLVRGTEAFF.

This clonotype was seen repeatedly, ten times or more. The rearrangement joins TRBV23-1 to TRBJ1-5, with D tentatively TRBD1 (6 bases). TRBV23-1 counts as an open reading frame of uncertain function. The germline V and J ends were trimmed by 4 bases and 0 bases, with 13 bases remaining between them. This CDR3 has 16 residues. DNA for the CDR3: TGCGCCAGCAGTCGGAATCACAGGGATAGCAATCAGCCCCAGCATTTT. Protein product: CASSRNHRDSNQPQHF.

The V gene is TRBV12-5, the J gene TRBJ1-2, with D possibly TRBD1 on 5 matching bases. The germline gives CDR1 LGHNT, CDR2 FRNRAP. Trimming took off 6 bases at V and 3 bases at J, with 8 bases between the two ends. The CDR3 is made up of 12 amino acids. The CDR3 DNA reads as TGTGCTAGTGGCCAGGGTGACTATGGCTACACCTTC. It yields the protein CASGQGDYGYTF.

Many counts were recorded for this clonotype. The chain joins TRBV7-2 to TRBJ2-7; TRBD2 aligns across 11 bases. After removal of 5 bases from V and 2 bases from J, the junction contained 2 bases not matched to a gene. CDR3 length: 14 amino acids. Germline V gene lookup returns CDR1 SGHTA and CDR2 FQGNSA. The CDR3 is CASSPSGGPYEQYF. CDR3 in DNA: TGTGCCAGCAGCCCTAGCGGGGGGCCCTACGAGCAGTACTTC. Complete variable domain (other parts from reference TRBV7-2 and TRBJ2-7): GAGVSQSPSNKVTEKGKDVELRCDPISGHTALYWYRQSLGQGLEFLIYFQGNSAPDKSGLPSDRFSAERTGGSVSTLTIQRTQQEDSAVYLCASSPSGGPYEQYFGPGTRLTVT.

J is TRBJ1-2 and V is TRBV10-3, with D perhaps matching TRBD1 (5 bases). CDR1 and CDR2 (germline): ENHRY, SYGVKD. Trimming shortened V by 11 bases and J by 3 bases, and 19 bases separated the two germline ends. CDR3 length equals 14 residues. CDR3 DNA sequence: TGTGCCTCATGGTCGCAGGGTAGCGACTATGGCTACACCTTC. The encoded protein is CASWSQGSDYGYTF.

This clonotype was detected once. The chain combines TRBV4-2 with TRBJ2-1; D unclear. Germline values: CDR1 LGHNA, CDR2 YNFKEQ. The CDR3 sequence is 12 residues long. The ends were cut back, 5 bases at V and 2 bases at J, with 4 bases in the middle. This CDR3 is CASSGPYNEQFF. As DNA, the CDR3 is TGTGCCAGCAGCGGACCCTACAATGAGCAGTTCTTC.

Ten or more counts support this clonotype. The rearrangement uses TRBV7-9 and TRBJ1-1; a possible D gene is TRBD1 (5 bases). V lost 2 bases and J lost 0, with 7 bases in between. From germline, CDR1 is SEHNR and CDR2 FQNEAQ (reference sequence). This CDR3 has 14 amino acids. The DNA of the CDR3 is TGTGCCAGCAGCTTAATGGGGCTGAACACTGAAGCTTTCTTT. It translates to CASSLMGLNTEAFF.

A few counts support this clonotype. Because the CDR3 is missing its conserved closing phenylalanine or tryptophan, this is likely a read error. No DNA is shown, since the ends of the CDR3 on it are uncertain; the CDR3 is the one TCRdb lists. V gene TRBV7-9 combines with J gene TRBJ2-5; the table assigns TRBD1, which was not confirmed against the DNA. Ends included, the CDR3 has 12 residues. Germline loops: CDR1 SEHNR, CDR2 FQNEAQ (reference sequence). The CDR3 sequence is CASSSLTDRVGI.

This clonotype was counted at least ten times. The chain links TRBV11-2 to TRBJ2-7; D is ambiguous. V lost 5 bases, J lost 4 bases, and 9 bases lay in between. CDR3 length: 12 residues. Germline lookup yields CDR1 SGHAT and CDR2 FQNNGV. CDR3 sequence reads: CASSPTLYEQYF. CDR3 nucleotide sequence: TGTGCCAGCAGCCCGACTTTATACGAGCAGTACTTC.

This clonotype was picked up a small number of times. CDR3 loop: CATRTPVSEQFF. CDR3 coding DNA: TGTGCCACCCGAACTCCCGTTAGTGAGCAGTTCTTC. The chain joins TRBV6-5 to TRBJ2-1; D gene uncertain. The CDR3 consists of 12 residues. V gave up 10 bases and J gave up 9 bases, with 16 bases separating them. The germline V gene has CDR1 MNHEY and CDR2 SVGAGI.

This clonotype was seen repeatedly, ten times or more. V gene TRBV28 combines with J gene TRBJ2-3; 8 positions match TRBD2. The CDR3 sequence is 17 residues long. The germline V gene encodes CDR1 MDHEN and CDR2 SYDVKM. V shed 6 bases and J 4 bases; nucleotides not matched to a gene: 15. For the CDR3, the DNA is TGTGCCAGCAGCCGAATAGCGGGGAAGTGGGTCCCAGATACGCAGTATTTT. It yields the protein CASSRIAGKWVPDTQYF.

In its sample, this clonotype was seen a few times. The germline gene is not matched at one end of the junction; a read error may be the cause. The chain joins TRBV4-2 to TRBJ2-1, with D possibly being TRBD2 (6 bases). Germline loops: CDR1 LGHNA, CDR2 YNFKEQ. This CDR3 has 17 amino acids. CDR3 loop: CASIQERVGSSYNEQFF. In DNA, the CDR3 is TGTGCCAGCATCCAAGAAAGAGTCGGGAGCTCCTACAATGAGCAGTTCTTC.

This clonotype was seen many times. The CDR3 bases are TGTGCCAGCAGAACAGGGATAGGACTAGCGATCTACAATGAGCAGTTCTTC. Its protein is CASRTGIGLAIYNEQFF. The chain couples TRBV2 to TRBJ2-1; the match to TRBD2 covers 9 bases. The CDR3 runs 17 residues. The germline V gene encodes CDR1 SNHLY and CDR2 FYNNEI. J lost 3 bases, V lost 6 bases, and 12 bases had no gene match.

This clonotype was picked up a small number of times. The chain carries TRBV19 and TRBJ1-1; D gene uncertain. V lost 7 bases and J 6 bases, leaving 12 bases between the germline ends. The CDR3 has 12 amino acids. CDR1 and CDR2 (germline): LNHDA, SQIVND (reference sequence). The CDR3 coding sequence is TGTGCCAGTACGGTAGCGTTCGCTGAAGCTTTCTTT. This gives the protein CASTVAFAEAFF.

The table lists this clonotype with a few counts. This sequence joins TRBV6-5 and TRBJ1-5; the D gene is possibly TRBD1 (6 bases). Germline V lookup: CDR1 MNHEY, CDR2 SVGAGI. The CDR3 totals 15 residues. The V and J ends lost 5 bases and 8 bases respectively, with 19 bases between them. CDR3 sequence reads: CASSAQGNLREPQHF. The CDR3 DNA sequence: TGTGCCAGCAGTGCACAGGGCAATCTACGGGAGCCCCAGCATTTT.

This rearrangement joins TRBV20-1 to TRBJ2-5; no definite D call. This CDR3 spans 14 amino acids. The V and J ends lost 2 bases and 3 bases respectively, with 13 bases between them. Germline values: CDR1 DFQATT, CDR2 SNEGSKA (reference sequence). CDR3 sequence (DNA): TGCAGTGCTAGACCCATAGAAGTAGAAGAGACCCAGTACTTC. It specifies CSARPIEVEETQYF.

There are a few counts of this clonotype. The chain recombines TRBV27 with TRBJ1-2; 7 bases line up with TRBD1. The V and J ends lost 0 bases and 8 bases, in that order; junction bases with no gene match: 9. The CDR3 totals 15 residues. Germline-derived CDR1 and CDR2 are MNHEY and SMNVEV (reference sequence). The CDR3 spells CASSLSNRQGRGYTF. The CDR3 DNA reads TGTGCCAGCAGTTTATCCAACCGACAGGGAAGAGGCTACACCTTC.

This clonotype appeared a few times. The gene calls are TRBV28 and TRBJ1-1, with 7 bases fitting TRBD1. Germline CDR1 reads MDHEN; CDR2 reads SYDVKM. The V and J ends lost 2 bases and 11 bases, in that order; junction bases with no gene match: 14. This CDR3 spans 15 amino acids. CDR3 bases: TGTGCCAGCAGTTTAACCCACACCATAGGGACAGAGGCTTTCTTT. Translating it yields CASSLTHTIGTEAFF.

The rearrangement links TRBV2 to TRBJ2-5, with a possible D match to TRBD2 (5 bases). Trimming pared 4 bases from V and 1 base from J, leaving 10 bases between. CDR1 and CDR2 from the germline V gene are SNHLY and FYNNEI. The CDR3 consists of 14 residues. The CDR3 here is CASSAERGQETQYF. The CDR3 bases are TGTGCCAGCAGTGCGGAACGGGGCCAAGAGACCCAGTACTTC.

This clonotype has at least ten counts. CDR3 amino acids: CASSFLGVAGVADTQYF. The CDR3, as DNA: TGTGCCAGCAGTTTTCTCGGGGTAGCGGGAGTGGCAGATACGCAGTATTTT. This chain joins TRBV28 and TRBJ2-3; 9 bases align to TRBD2. Germline assignment: CDR1 MDHEN and CDR2 SYDVKM. V lost 3 bases, J lost 4 bases, and 11 bases stayed unmatched. The CDR3 contains 17 residues. The whole variable domain, filled in from reference TRBV28 and TRBJ2-3, reads DVKVTQSSRYLVKRTGEKVFLECVQDMDHENMFWYRQDPGLGLRLIYFSYDVKMKEKGDIPEGYSVSREKKERFSLILESASTNQTSMYLCASSFLGVAGVADTQYFGPGTRLTVL.

This clonotype showed up many times. CDR3 bases: TGTGCCAGCAGTAGAATTGCGGATACGCAGTATTTT. Translation gives CASSRIADTQYF. The gene calls are TRBV6-2 or TRBV6-3 and TRBJ2-3; D remains ambiguous. Germline values: CDR1 MNHEY, CDR2 SVGEGT. The CDR3 has 12 residues. The V end was cut by 5 bases, the J end by 6 bases, with 9 bases between.

This clonotype was seen more than once but under ten times. J is TRBJ2-3 and V is TRBV29-1; TRBD2 matches 9 bases. This CDR3 has 14 residues. Germline loops: CDR1 SQVTM, CDR2 ANQGSEA. J gave up 5 bases and V 3 bases, and 6 bases lay outside the gene matches. CDR3 residues: CSVDPAGGIDTQYF. In DNA form, the CDR3 reads TGCAGCGTTGATCCGGCGGGAGGGATAGATACGCAGTATTTT.

This clonotype was observed a few times. V is TRBV5-4 and J is TRBJ1-1; 8 bases align to TRBD1. Germline CDR1 is SGHNT and CDR2 is YYREEE (reference sequence). The CDR3 has 15 amino acids. V shed 3 bases and J 3 bases; nucleotides not matched to a gene: 7. CDR3 loop: CASSSRTGIHTEAFF. The CDR3 DNA reads TGTGCCAGCAGCTCCAGGACAGGGATCCACACTGAAGCTTTCTTT.

In its sample, this clonotype was seen many times. This rearrangement joins TRBV7-8 to TRBJ2-7; 11 bases agree with TRBD1. Germline V gene data show CDR1 as SGHVS and CDR2 as FQNEAQ. The ends lost 4 bases at V and 2 bases at J; junction bases unmatched: 10. The CDR3 spans 17 residues. CDR3 DNA sequence: TGTGCCAGCAGCTGGGGACAGGGGGAGAAGGGACCCTACGAGCAGTACTTC. This translates into CASSWGQGEKGPYEQYF. The whole variable domain, remainder taken from reference TRBV7-8 and TRBJ2-7, is GAGVSQSPRYKVAKRGQDVALRCDPISGHVSLFWYQQALGQGPEFLTYFQNEAQLDKSGLPSDRFFAERPEGSVSTLKIQRTQQEDSAVYLCASSWGQGEKGPYEQYFGPGTRLTVT.

A few counts support this clonotype. The chain couples TRBV29-1 to TRBJ1-2; D ambiguous. Germline CDR1 reads SQVTM; CDR2 reads ANQGSEA. The V end lost 2 bases, the J end lost 0 bases, and 10 bases lay between the germline ends. This CDR3 comprises 14 residues. The CDR3 DNA follows: TGCAGCGTTGAATTGAGTACTCCTAACTATGGCTACACCTTC. Its protein is CSVELSTPNYGYTF.

This clonotype was seen many times. This chain uses TRBV12-3 or TRBV12-4 with TRBJ1-5, with D possibly being TRBD1 (6 bases). The V and J ends lost 5 bases and 7 bases respectively, with 12 bases between them. The length of the CDR3 is 13 residues. CDR3 nucleotides: TGTGCCAGCAGTCCGCAGGGGATACAGCCCCAGCATTTT. Encoded protein: CASSPQGIQPQHF.

The sample holds a few counts of this clonotype. The chain links TRBV28 to TRBJ2-2; TRBD2 matches at 8 bases. After removal of 6 bases from V and 6 bases from J, the junction contained 12 bases not matched to a gene. The CDR3 totals 16 residues. Germline CDR1 MDHEN, CDR2 SYDVKM. The CDR3 region is CASRRDLAGGAGELFF. For the CDR3, the DNA is TGTGCCAGCAGGAGAGACCTAGCGGGCGGGGCCGGGGAGCTGTTTTTT.

The chain uses TRBV7-2 and TRBJ2-3, with a tentative D call TRBD2 (6 bases). Germline CDR1 is SGHTA and CDR2 is FQGNSA. V lost 1 base and J lost 2, with 16 bases in between. The CDR3 consists of 17 residues. The CDR3 reads CASSLVATSRDTDTQYF. CDR3 in DNA: TGTGCCAGCAGCTTAGTGGCGACTAGTAGAGACACAGATACGCAGTATTTT. The full variable domain, its missing parts supplied by reference TRBV7-2 and TRBJ2-3, is GAGVSQSPSNKVTEKGKDVELRCDPISGHTALYWYRQSLGQGLEFLIYFQGNSAPDKSGLPSDRFSAERTGGSVSTLTIQRTQQEDSAVYLCASSLVATSRDTDTQYFGPGTRLTVL.

At least ten counts were recorded for this clonotype. V is TRBV6-1 and J is TRBJ2-5; D not resolved. The CDR3 runs 16 residues. Germline-derived CDR1 and CDR2 are MNHNS and SASEGT. V was pared by 5 bases and J by 3 bases, with 19 bases between. CDR3 nucleotide sequence: TGTGCCAGCAGTTCGCCTACCCGGGCGCGGAAAGAGACCCAGTACTTC. Its protein is CASSSPTRARKETQYF.